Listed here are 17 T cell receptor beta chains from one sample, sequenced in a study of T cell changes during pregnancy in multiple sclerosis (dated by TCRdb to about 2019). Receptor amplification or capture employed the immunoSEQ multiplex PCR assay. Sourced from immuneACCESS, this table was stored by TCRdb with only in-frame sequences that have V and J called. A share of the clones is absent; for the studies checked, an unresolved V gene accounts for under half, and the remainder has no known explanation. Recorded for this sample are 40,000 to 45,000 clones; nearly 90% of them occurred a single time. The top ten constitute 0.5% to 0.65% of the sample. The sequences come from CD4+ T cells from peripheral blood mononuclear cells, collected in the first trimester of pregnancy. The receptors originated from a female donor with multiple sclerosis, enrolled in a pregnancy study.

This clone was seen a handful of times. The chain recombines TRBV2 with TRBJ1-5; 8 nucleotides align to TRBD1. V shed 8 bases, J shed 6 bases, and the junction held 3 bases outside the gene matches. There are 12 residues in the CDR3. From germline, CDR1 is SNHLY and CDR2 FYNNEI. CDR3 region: CASRDRSQPQHF. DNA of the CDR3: TGTGCCAGCCGGGACAGGAGTCAGCCCCAGCATTTT. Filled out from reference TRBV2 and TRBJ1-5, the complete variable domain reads EPEVTQTPSHQVTQMGQEVILRCVPISNHLYFYWYRQILGQKVEFLVSFYNNEISEKSEIFDDQFSVERPDGSNFTLKIRSTKLEDSAMYFCASRDRSQPQHFGDGTRLSIL.

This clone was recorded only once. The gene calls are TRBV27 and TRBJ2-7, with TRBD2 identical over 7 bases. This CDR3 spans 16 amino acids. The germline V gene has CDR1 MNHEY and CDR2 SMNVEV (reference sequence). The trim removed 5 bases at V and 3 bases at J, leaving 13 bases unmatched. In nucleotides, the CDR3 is TGTGCCAGCAGTCCTTCTGGGATAGCGGGTAGCTACGAGCAGTACTTC. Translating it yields CASSPSGIAGSYEQYF.

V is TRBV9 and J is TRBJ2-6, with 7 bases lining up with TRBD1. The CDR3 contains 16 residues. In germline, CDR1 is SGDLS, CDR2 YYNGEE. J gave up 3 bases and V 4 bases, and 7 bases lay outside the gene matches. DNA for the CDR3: TGTGCCAGCAGCCTCGGACAGGCGGGTGGGGCCAACGTCCTGACTTTC. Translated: CASSLGQAGGANVLTF.

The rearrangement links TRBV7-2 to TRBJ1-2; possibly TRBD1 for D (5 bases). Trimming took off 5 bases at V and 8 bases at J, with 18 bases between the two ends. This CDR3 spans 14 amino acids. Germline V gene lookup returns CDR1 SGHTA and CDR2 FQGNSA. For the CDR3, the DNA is TGTGCCAGCAGCCTGGATGGCAGGGAGGGAGGCTACACCTTC. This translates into CASSLDGREGGYTF.

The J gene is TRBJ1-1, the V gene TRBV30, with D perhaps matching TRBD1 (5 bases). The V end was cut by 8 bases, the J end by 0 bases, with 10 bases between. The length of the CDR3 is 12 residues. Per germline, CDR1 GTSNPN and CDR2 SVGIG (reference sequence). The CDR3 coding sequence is TGTGCCAAGGGGTATATGAACACTGAAGCTTTCTTT. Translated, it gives CAKGYMNTEAFF.

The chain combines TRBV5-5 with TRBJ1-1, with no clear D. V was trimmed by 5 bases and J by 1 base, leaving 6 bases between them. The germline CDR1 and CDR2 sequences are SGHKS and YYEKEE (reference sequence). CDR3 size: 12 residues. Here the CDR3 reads CASRSGNTEAFF. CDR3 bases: TGTGCCAGCAGGTCAGGGAACACTGAAGCTTTCTTT.

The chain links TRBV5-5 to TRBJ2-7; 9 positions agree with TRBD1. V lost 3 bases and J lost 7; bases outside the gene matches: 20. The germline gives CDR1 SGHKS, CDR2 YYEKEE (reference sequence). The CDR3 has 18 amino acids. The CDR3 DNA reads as TGTGCCAGCAGCTCCACCGGGACAGGGCGGGCAGGTGTGGAAGAGCAGTACTTC. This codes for CASSSTGTGRAGVEEQYF.

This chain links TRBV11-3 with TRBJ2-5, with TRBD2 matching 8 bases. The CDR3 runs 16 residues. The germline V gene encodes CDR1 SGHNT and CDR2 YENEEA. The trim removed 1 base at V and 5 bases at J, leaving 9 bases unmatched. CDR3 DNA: TGTGCCAGCAGCTTAGGTCCGCTAGCGGGCATCGAGACCCAGTACTTC. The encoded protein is CASSLGPLAGIETQYF.

The CDR3 here is CASSRGQDRNTIYF. CDR3 DNA: TGTGCCAGCAGCCGCGGACAGGATCGAAACACCATATATTTT. The chain couples TRBV11-3 to TRBJ1-3; TRBD1 agrees at 7 bases. This CDR3 is 14 amino acids long. The V gene end was trimmed by 5 bases and the J gene end by 5 bases; junction bases not matched to a gene: 6. Per germline, CDR1 SGHNT and CDR2 YENEEA. Based on the CDR3 plus reference TRBV11-3 and TRBJ1-3, the full variable domain is EAGVVQSPRYKIIEKKQPVAFWCNPISGHNTLYWYLQNLGQGPELLIRYENEEAVDDSQLPKDRFSAERLKGVDSTLKIQPAELGDSAVYLCASSRGQDRNTIYFGEGSWLTVV.

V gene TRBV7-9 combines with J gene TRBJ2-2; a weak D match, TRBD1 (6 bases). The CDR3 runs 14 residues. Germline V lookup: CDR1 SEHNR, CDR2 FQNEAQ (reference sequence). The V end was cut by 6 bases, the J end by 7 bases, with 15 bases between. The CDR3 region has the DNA TGTGCCAGCAGTAGTACCAGGGGCGGCGGGGAGCTGTTTTTT. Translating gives CASSSTRGGGELFF.

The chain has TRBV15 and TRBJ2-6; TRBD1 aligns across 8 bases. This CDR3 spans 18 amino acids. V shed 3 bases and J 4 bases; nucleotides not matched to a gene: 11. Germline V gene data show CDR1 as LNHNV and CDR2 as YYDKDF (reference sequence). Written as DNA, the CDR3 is TGTGCCACCAGCAGGTCGAGGACAGGGTCGGCCGGGGCCAACGTCCTGACTTTC. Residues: CATSRSRTGSAGANVLTF.

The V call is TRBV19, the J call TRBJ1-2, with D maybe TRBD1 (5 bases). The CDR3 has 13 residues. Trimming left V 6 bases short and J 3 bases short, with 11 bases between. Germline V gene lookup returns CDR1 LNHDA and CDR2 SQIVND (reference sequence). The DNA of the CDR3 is TGTGCCAGTAGCTCGGGGGTTTACTATGGCTACACCTTC. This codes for CASSSGVYYGYTF.

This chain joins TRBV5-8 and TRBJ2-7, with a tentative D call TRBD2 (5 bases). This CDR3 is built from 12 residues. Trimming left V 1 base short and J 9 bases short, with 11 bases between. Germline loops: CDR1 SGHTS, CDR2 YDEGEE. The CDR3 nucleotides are TGTGCCAGCAGCTTGAACGGGGATGGGCAGTACTTC. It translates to CASSLNGDGQYF. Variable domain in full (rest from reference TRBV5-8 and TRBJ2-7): EAGVTQSPTHLIKTRGQQATLRCSPISGHTSVYWYQQALGLGLQFLLWYDEGEERNRGNFPPRFSGRQFPNYSSELNVNALELEDSALYLCASSLNGDGQYFGPGTRLTVT.

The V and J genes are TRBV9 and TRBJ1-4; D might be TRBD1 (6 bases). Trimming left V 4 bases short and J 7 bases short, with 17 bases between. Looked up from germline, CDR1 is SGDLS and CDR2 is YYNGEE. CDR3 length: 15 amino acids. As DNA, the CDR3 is TGTGCCAGCAGCCCAGGGTCGTCCAGGGGTGAAAAACTGTTTTTT. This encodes CASSPGSSRGEKLFF.

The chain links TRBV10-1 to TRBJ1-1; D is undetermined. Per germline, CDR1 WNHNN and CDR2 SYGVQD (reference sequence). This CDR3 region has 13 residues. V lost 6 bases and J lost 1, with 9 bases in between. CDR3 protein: CASSEHTNTEAFF. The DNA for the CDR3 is TGCGCCAGCAGCGAACATACGAACACTGAAGCTTTCTTT.

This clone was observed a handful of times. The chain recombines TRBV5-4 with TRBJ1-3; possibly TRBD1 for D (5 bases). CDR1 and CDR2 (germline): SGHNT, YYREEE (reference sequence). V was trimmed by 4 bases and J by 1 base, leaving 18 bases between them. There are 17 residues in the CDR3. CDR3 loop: CASSDWSDSTSGNTIYF. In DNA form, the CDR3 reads TGTGCCAGCAGCGACTGGTCTGACAGCACATCTGGAAACACCATATATTTT.

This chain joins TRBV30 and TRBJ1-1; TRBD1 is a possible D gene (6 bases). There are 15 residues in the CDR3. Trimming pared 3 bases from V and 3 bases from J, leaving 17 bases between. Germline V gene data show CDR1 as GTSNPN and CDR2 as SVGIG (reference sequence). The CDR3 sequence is CAWRPGAQGYTEAFF. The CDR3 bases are TGTGCCTGGAGACCAGGGGCCCAGGGGTACACTGAAGCTTTCTTT.